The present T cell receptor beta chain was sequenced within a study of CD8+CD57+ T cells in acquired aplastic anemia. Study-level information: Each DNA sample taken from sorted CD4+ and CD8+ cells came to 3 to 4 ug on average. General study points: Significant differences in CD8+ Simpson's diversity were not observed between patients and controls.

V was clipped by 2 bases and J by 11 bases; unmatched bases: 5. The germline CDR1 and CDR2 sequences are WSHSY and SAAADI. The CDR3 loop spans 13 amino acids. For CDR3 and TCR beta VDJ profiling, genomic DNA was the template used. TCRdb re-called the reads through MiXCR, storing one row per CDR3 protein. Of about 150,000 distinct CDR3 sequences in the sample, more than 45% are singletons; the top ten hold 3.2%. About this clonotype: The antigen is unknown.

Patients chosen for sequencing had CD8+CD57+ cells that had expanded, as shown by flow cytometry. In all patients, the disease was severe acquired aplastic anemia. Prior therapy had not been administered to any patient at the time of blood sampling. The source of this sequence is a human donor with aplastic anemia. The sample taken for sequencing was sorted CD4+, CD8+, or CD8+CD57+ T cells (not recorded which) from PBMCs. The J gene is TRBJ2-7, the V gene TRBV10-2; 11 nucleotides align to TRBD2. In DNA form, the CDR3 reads TGCGCCAGCAGTGAGACTAGCGGGGGACAGGAGTACTTC. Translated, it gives CASSETSGGQEYF.